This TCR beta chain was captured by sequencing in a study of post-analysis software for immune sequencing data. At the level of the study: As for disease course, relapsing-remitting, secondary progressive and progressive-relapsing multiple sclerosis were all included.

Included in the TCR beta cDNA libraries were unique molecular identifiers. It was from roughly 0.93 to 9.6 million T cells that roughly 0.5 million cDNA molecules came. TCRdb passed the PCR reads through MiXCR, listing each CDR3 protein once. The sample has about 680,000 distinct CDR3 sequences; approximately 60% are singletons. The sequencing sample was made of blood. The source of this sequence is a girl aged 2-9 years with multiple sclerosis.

CDR3 sequence reads: CSARRLAGSWDTQYF. For the CDR3, the DNA is TGCAGTGCCAGAAGACTAGCGGGATCGTGGGATACGCAGTATTTT. V gene TRBV20-1 combines with J gene TRBJ2-3; 11 nucleotides line up with TRBD2. The CDR3 sequence is 15 residues long. V was pared by 6 bases and J by 6 bases, with 11 bases of the junction left unmatched. Germline values: CDR1 DFQATT, CDR2 SNEGSKA (reference sequence).